The subject of this entry is one T cell receptor (beta chain). This clonotype was detected a few times. The specificity of this receptor is unknown. No base qualities exist here, and no much larger clone lies one base off it. The sample originates from a study of human T cells and chemical hapten exposure (dated by TCRdb to the early 2020s). Looking at the study overall: For sensitization, 2% DPC in acetone was applied to an approximately 2 cm by approximately 2 cm area of upper inner arm skin. Patients additionally received weekly therapeutic DPC doses to the scalp throughout the roughly 25-week study period. Patch tests used Finn chambers with 0.01% DPC on the upper back, scored after 6 days by International Contact Dermatitis Research Group standards. Alopecia areata with under or over 50% scalp involvement, alopecia totalis and alopecia universalis were represented in the patient cohort, which was mostly female. The libraries were sequenced as a pool, and the TCR yield per sample differed mostly because of small variations in library volumes within the pool. This study followed changes in the peripheral blood TCR repertoire in vivo during primary and secondary sensitization of alopecia patients to the hapten diphenylcyclopropenone (DPC). Blood samples were taken from patients before sensitization (week 0) and at 2, 6 and about 24 weeks after DPC sensitization. Blood for TCR sequencing was provided by twenty-nine alopecia patients at one to four time points (pre-sensitization, 2, 6 and 24 weeks).

The receptor library was made with RACE. These reads were obtained on a NextSeq 500. During library preparation, unique molecular identifiers were attached to individual cDNA molecules so that TCRs could be counted quantitatively and reproducibly. From each blood RNA sample, both TCR alpha and TCR beta chains were sequenced. The study's own analysis went as follows. The median number of TCRs per sample was approximately 98,000, ranging from about 20,000 to 750,000. The Decombinator software suite was used to annotate V, J and CDR3 in the TCR reads. To make PS versus PT1 abundance plots, every sample was subsampled to the same number of TCRs (28,000). TCRs were defined as expanded if absent before sensitization and observed at least eight times at the 2-week time point. TCRdb trimmed the raw reads at Q25, called clones with MiXCR and kept productive beta chains. Entries are consolidated by CDR3 protein sequence, retaining the most common genes and DNA. The authors' filters were not applied to this entry. The sample table shows fewer than 85,000 distinct CDR3 sequences, and more than 9% are seen once. Approximately 1.4% of the sample is taken by the ten largest.

The paper as a whole reports these results and caveats: DPC sensitization did not change the number of TCRs with a frequency above 1 in 1000, and there was no evidence of changes in global repertoire structure. Patch test score correlated positively with the number of PT1 expanded TCRs, reaching significance at thresholds 8, 16 and 32 but not at 4. Expanded TCRs formed significantly more large CDR3 similarity clusters than pre-sensitization or healthy control sets, consistent with antigen-driven responses. After repeated subsampling, the strength of the expansion versus patch-test correlation and the threshold at which it became significant changed. Alopecia, a presumed autoimmune disease, was present in all patients, so the immune response of the patients might differ from that of healthy individuals.

The CDR3 sequence holds 12 residues, the cysteine and phenylalanine included. Solely the CDR3 DNA is kept, with 36 bases framed from the first base. The germline V gene (reference sequence) sets CDR1 to SEHNR and CDR2 to FQNEAQ. The germline V and J ends show losses of 5 bases and 6 bases respectively, and no gene match explains 3 bases of the junction. The sample's time point, from its label and the paper: patch test 2, 6 weeks after DPC sensitization. The sample's treatment or condition label is to be understood as: therapeutic diphenylcyclopropenone sensitization with weekly scalp DPC. Blood at each patch-test visit was drawn before the patch test was applied. Eligible patients were aged 18 to 70, diagnosed with alopecia, deemed suitable for DPC therapy, and excluded if pregnant. Total RNA was isolated from unfractionated whole blood collected in Tempus Blood RNA tubes.

The source material was whole blood, sampled in connection with sensitization to the hapten diphenylcyclopropenone (DPC). This clonotype was sampled from a man between 18 and 29 years old with alopecia areata. Some clones in this sample may be carry-over from other donors' samples. Recombination joined TRBV7-9 with TRBJ1-2, with 7 junctional bases fitting TRBD1. The CDR3 has the sequence CASSNGQDGYTF. In nucleotide form, the sequence is TGTGCCAGCAGCAATGGACAGGATGGCTACACCTTC.